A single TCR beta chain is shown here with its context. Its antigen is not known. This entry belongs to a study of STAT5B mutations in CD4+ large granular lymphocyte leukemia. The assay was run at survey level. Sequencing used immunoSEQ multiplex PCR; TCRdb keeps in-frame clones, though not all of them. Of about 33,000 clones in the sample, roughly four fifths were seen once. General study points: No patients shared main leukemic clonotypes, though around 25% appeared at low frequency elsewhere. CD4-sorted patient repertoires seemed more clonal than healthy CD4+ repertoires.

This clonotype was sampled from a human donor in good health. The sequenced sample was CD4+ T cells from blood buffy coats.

The CDR3 region is CASSLLAASTDTQYF. The DNA for the CDR3 is TGTGCCAGCAGTTTATTGGCGGCGAGCACAGATACGCAGTATTTT. The chain uses TRBV28 and TRBJ2-3; D not certain. V lost 1 base to trimming and J lost 0 bases, with 8 bases between them. CDR1 and CDR2 from the germline V gene are MDHEN and SYDVKM. The CDR3 covers 15 residues.